The 31 T cell receptor beta chains below all came from one sample that was sequenced in a study of blood T cells in healthy people across ages. Sample-barcoded 5' priming and a J-beta primer mix drove a second PCR of roughly 7 to 11 cycles. TCRdb analysed the 5' RACE reads with MiXCR anew, one entry per CDR3 protein. The data show 700,000 to 950,000 distinct CDR3 sequences, with roughly 45% seen just once and 20% held by the top ten. Sequenced material: blood. These receptors all come from a woman aged 55-75 years in good health.

In its sample, this clonotype was seen many times. The chain couples TRBV6-5 to TRBJ1-6, with TRBD1 matching over 9 bases. CDR1 and CDR2 from the germline V gene are MNHEY and SVGAGI. The CDR3 sequence is 16 residues long. With V trimmed by 0 bases and J by 14 bases, 11 bases remained unmatched. The DNA of the CDR3 is TGTGCCAGCAGTTACTCGGGAACAGGGGGCGCATCGACCCTCCACTTT. This sequence encodes CASSYSGTGGASTLHF.

The chain recombines TRBV15 with TRBJ2-1, with D perhaps given as TRBD1 or TRBD2 (5 bases each). V was clipped by 2 bases and J by 6 bases, with 14 bases between them. The CDR3 totals 15 residues. Per the germline V gene, CDR1 is LNHNV and CDR2 is YYDKDF (reference sequence). CDR3 nucleotide sequence: TGTGCCACCAGCAGACCCAGAGGGGAGACCAATGAGCAGTTCTTC. Residues: CATSRPRGETNEQFF.

Of note for this clonotype: One junction end disagrees with the germline gene, perhaps due to a read error. The rearrangement links TRBV7-9 to TRBJ1-6, with a possible D match to TRBD1 (5 bases). This CDR3 has 15 residues. Per the germline V gene, CDR1 is SEHNR and CDR2 is FQNEAQ (reference sequence). CDR3 DNA: TGTGCCAGCCGGGGGTACGACAACGGGCATTCACCCCCCCACTTT. This gives the protein CASRGYDNGHSPPHF.

To note about this clonotype: Just one base apart from a much larger clone, this may be a read error. The V call is TRBV29-1, the J call TRBJ2-3, with 7 positions matching TRBD2. CDR1 and CDR2 from the germline V gene are SQVTM and ANQGSEA. The CDR3 length is 13 residues. Trimming removed 1 base from V and 4 bases from J; junction bases left unmatched: 2. CDR3 protein: CSVEVTSADTQYF. CDR3 sequence (DNA): TGCAGCGTTGAAGTCACTAGCGCAGATACGCAGTATTTT.

The chain has TRBV19 and TRBJ1-4; D ambiguous. CDR1 and CDR2 from the germline V gene are LNHDA and SQIVND (reference sequence). Trimming left V 5 bases short and J 6 bases short, with 4 bases between. The CDR3 covers 11 residues. CDR3 in DNA: TGTGCCAGTAGTGATCATGAAAAACTGTTTTTT. Translating it yields CASSDHEKLFF. Looking up the rest from reference TRBV19 and TRBJ1-4 gives the full variable domain: DGGITQSPKYLFRKEGQNVTLSCEQNLNHDAMYWYRQDPGQGLRLIYYSQIVNDFQKGDIAEGYSVSREKKESFPLTVTSAQKNPTAFYLCASSDHEKLFFGSGTQLSVL.

Remarks on this clonotype: This clone may be a read error of a much larger clone one base away. The gene calls are TRBV3-1 and TRBJ2-5; TRBD1 might be the D (6 bases). Germline CDR1 and CDR2: LGHDT and YNNKEL (reference sequence). The CDR3 totals 12 residues. Trimming took off 6 bases at V and 11 bases at J, with 16 bases between the two ends. CDR3 in DNA: TGTGCCAGCAGGGGGGCAGGGAATGAGCAGTACTTC. Encoded protein: CASRGAGNEQYF.

The chain is built from TRBV6-5 and TRBJ1-6; D remains unclear. Trimming left V 6 bases short and J 7 bases short, with 13 bases between. The CDR3 has 14 amino acids. Germline assignment: CDR1 MNHEY and CDR2 SVGAGI. CDR3 sequence (DNA): TGTGCCAGCAGAAACGGACGGGGAAATTCACCCCTCCACTTT. This encodes CASRNGRGNSPLHF.

With regard to this clonotype: A read error may explain this, as a much larger clone is one base away. The chain carries TRBV28 and TRBJ1-2, with D hard to call. Germline V gene lookup returns CDR1 MDHEN and CDR2 SYDVKM. With 5 bases removed from V and 3 bases from J, the gap between germline ends came to 13 bases. The CDR3 totals 14 residues. CDR3: CASSVPGTDYGYTF. CDR3 in DNA: TGTGCCAGCAGTGTACCGGGTACGGACTATGGCTACACCTTC.

This sequence joins TRBV7-2 and TRBJ1-1; possible D gene TRBD1, 6 bases. Germline-derived CDR1 and CDR2 are SGHTA and FQGNSA. This CDR3 comprises 15 residues. Trimming pared 2 bases from V and 4 bases from J, leaving 14 bases between. The CDR3 nucleotides are TGTGCCAGCAGCTTAAGTTTTGGGGACATCACTGAAGCTTTCTTT. This encodes CASSLSFGDITEAFF.

Points on this clonotype: Germline and junction disagree at one end, which may indicate a read error. This sequence joins TRBV2 and TRBJ2-3; D is possibly TRBD2 (6 bases). The CDR3 contains 14 residues. CDR1 SNHLY and CDR2 FYNNEI come from the germline V gene. The CDR3, as DNA: TGTGCCAGCAGAGAAGGGACTAGCACAGATACGCAGTATTTT. Amino acid sequence: CASREGTSTDTQYF. Full variable domain (remainder filled in from reference TRBV2 and TRBJ2-3): EPEVTQTPSHQVTQMGQEVILRCVPISNHLYFYWYRQILGQKVEFLVSFYNNEISEKSEIFDDQFSVERPDGSNFTLKIRSTKLEDSAMYFCASREGTSTDTQYFGPGTRLTVL.

About this clonotype: One junction end disagrees with the germline gene, perhaps due to a read error. The chain joins TRBV20-1 to TRBJ1-2; D remains ambiguous. Germline assignment: CDR1 DFQATT and CDR2 SNEGSKA (reference sequence). This CDR3 has 13 residues. The CDR3 coding sequence is TGCAGTGCTACCCTACCGGAGGACTATGGCCACACCTTC. Translation gives CSATLPEDYGHTF.

This rearrangement joins TRBV7-9 to TRBJ2-4; 9 nucleotides line up with TRBD2. The J call may be mistaken, given a closer DNA end match to TRBJ2-7. Germline lookup yields CDR1 SEHNR and CDR2 FQNEAQ (reference sequence). The CDR3 length is 14 residues. This CDR3 is CASSGGGVWDEQYF. CDR3 in DNA: TGTGCCAGCAGCGGCGGGGGGGTCTGGGACGAGCAGTACTTC.

To note about this clonotype: A much larger clone lies one base from this, so it may be a read error. The genes are TRBV2 and TRBJ2-1; TRBD1 might be the D (5 bases). The end of the DNA is better explained by TRBJ2-7, so the J call may be wrong. CDR3 size: 16 residues. In germline, CDR1 is SNHLY, CDR2 FYNNEI. The CDR3 DNA reads as TGTGCCAGCAGTAGCATCCAGGGCAGCTCCTACAATGAGCAGTACTTC. Protein product: CASSSIQGSSYNEQYF.

This clonotype was counted only a few times. Here the CDR3 DNA reads TGTGCCAGCAGCTTAGCGGCACAGCCCTATAATTCACCCCTCCACTTT. It translates to CASSLAAQPYNSPLHF. This chain uses TRBV7-2 with TRBJ1-6, with no clear D. The CDR3 is 16 residues long. V was shortened by 0 bases and J by 2 bases, with 8 bases between the two germline ends. Per the germline V gene, CDR1 is SGHTA and CDR2 is FQGNSA.

The gene calls are TRBV6-6 and TRBJ1-4; D remains unclear. V was trimmed by 7 bases and J by 8 bases, leaving 8 bases between them. There are 11 residues in the CDR3. CDR1 and CDR2 from the germline V gene are MNHNY and SVGAGI (reference sequence). The DNA of the CDR3 is TGTGCCAGCACAGTGGAGGAAAAACTGTTTTTT. It yields the protein CASTVEEKLFF.

The rearrangement joins TRBV6-2 or TRBV6-3 to TRBJ2-1, with 8 nucleotides matching TRBD2. CDR1 MNHEY and CDR2 SVGEGT come from the germline V gene. The CDR3 length is 16 residues. Trimming cost V 2 bases and J 4 bases; bases outside gene matches: 7. CDR3 in amino acids: CASSYRPREGYNEQFF. CDR3 coding DNA: TGTGCCAGCAGTTACCGCCCCCGGGAGGGATACAATGAGCAGTTCTTC.

With regard to this clonotype: One end of the junction is discordant with germline, which a read error may explain. The CDR3 bases are TGTGCTAGCAGCTTAGCGGGGGGACAGGGGACAGAGACCCAGTACTTC. This encodes CASSLAGGQGTETQYF. The V gene is TRBV7-7, the J gene TRBJ2-5; either TRBD1 or TRBD2 may fit D (10 bases each). The CDR3 sequence is 16 residues long. From germline, CDR1 is SSHAT and CDR2 FNYEAQ (reference sequence).

The chain links TRBV7-2 to TRBJ2-7; TRBD2 might be the D (6 bases). CDR1 and CDR2 from the germline V gene are SGHTA and FQGNSA. The germline V and J ends were trimmed by 4 bases and 0 bases, with 13 bases remaining between them. The CDR3 length is 15 residues. CDR3 sequence reads: CASSSIAVSSYEQYF. The CDR3 DNA is TGTGCCAGCAGCTCAATAGCGGTGAGCTCCTACGAGCAGTACTTC. The full variable domain, with the rest looked up from reference TRBV7-2 and TRBJ2-7, is GAGVSQSPSNKVTEKGKDVELRCDPISGHTALYWYRQSLGQGLEFLIYFQGNSAPDKSGLPSDRFSAERTGGSVSTLTIQRTQQEDSAVYLCASSSIAVSSYEQYFGPGTRLTVT.

The chain joins TRBV29-1 to TRBJ1-2; 7 bases line up with TRBD1. Trimming cost V 6 bases and J 4 bases; bases outside gene matches: 8. Per germline, CDR1 SQVTM and CDR2 ANQGSEA. The CDR3 totals 13 residues. As DNA, the CDR3 is TGCAGCGTAACCCGGGACAGTGCCTATGGCTACACCTTC. Amino acid sequence: CSVTRDSAYGYTF.

This chain connects TRBV7-2 to TRBJ2-1, with D perhaps matching TRBD2 (6 bases). Germline lookup yields CDR1 SGHTA and CDR2 FQGNSA. Trimming shortened V by 2 bases and J by 8 bases, and 13 bases separated the two germline ends. This CDR3 contains 14 residues. CDR3 sequence (DNA): TGTGCCAGCAGCTTAAGGTCGTCGGGGGATGAGCAGTTCTTC. Its protein product is CASSLRSSGDEQFF.

CDR3: CASSLDRARSQETQYF. The CDR3 nucleotides read TGTGCCAGCAGCCTGGACAGGGCCCGCTCTCAAGAGACCCAGTACTTC. This chain uses TRBV7-2 with TRBJ2-5; the match to TRBD1 covers 8 bases. Germline V gene lookup returns CDR1 SGHTA and CDR2 FQGNSA. V trimming: 5 bases; J trimming: 2 bases; junction bases outside the gene matches: 10. This CDR3 is built from 16 residues. Complete variable domain (other parts from reference TRBV7-2 and TRBJ2-5): GAGVSQSPSNKVTEKGKDVELRCDPISGHTALYWYRQSLGQGLEFLIYFQGNSAPDKSGLPSDRFSAERTGGSVSTLTIQRTQQEDSAVYLCASSLDRARSQETQYFGPGTRLLVL.

The CDR3 loop reads CSARSMDLRKTEAFF. In nucleotides, the CDR3 is TGCAGTGCTAGGTCCATGGACCTACGCAAAACCGAAGCTTTCTTT. The chain joins TRBV20-1 to TRBJ1-1; D is uncertain. V was pared by 3 bases and J by 8 bases, with 22 bases between. Germline V gene sequence: CDR1 DFQATT, CDR2 SNEGSKA (reference sequence). The CDR3 has 15 residues.

The CDR3 DNA follows: TGTGCCAGCTCACTTCCCTACCTGTACGAGGGGGCAGAAGGGGCCAACGTCCTGACTTTC. It yields the protein CASSLPYLYEGAEGANVLTF. The chain links TRBV18 to TRBJ2-6, with 7 bases lining up with TRBD1. V was pared by 4 bases and J by 4 bases, with 19 bases of the junction left unmatched. There are 20 residues in the CDR3. Germline-derived CDR1 and CDR2 are KGHSH and LQKENI.

V and J are TRBV24-1 and TRBJ2-5, with 8 bases lining up with TRBD1. Germline CDR1 KGHDR, CDR2 SFDVKD. The CDR3 contains 15 residues. Trimming removed 0 bases from V and 4 bases from J; junction bases left unmatched: 3. The CDR3 nucleotides read TGTGCCACCAGTGATTTGCAGGGGGCTGGAGAGACCCAGTACTTC. This gives the protein CATSDLQGAGETQYF.

In its sample, this clonotype was seen a few times. The chain is built from TRBV9 and TRBJ2-4, with 10 positions matching TRBD2. J gave up 6 bases and V 3 bases, and 3 bases lay outside the gene matches. The CDR3 is 14 amino acids. Germline lookup yields CDR1 SGDLS and CDR2 YYNGEE. The CDR3 loop is CASSAGTSVNIQYF. The CDR3 DNA reads as TGTGCCAGCAGCGCCGGGACTAGCGTAAACATTCAGTACTTC.

The chain carries TRBV7-9 and TRBJ2-1; possible D gene TRBD2, 5 bases. The germline CDR1 and CDR2 sequences are SEHNR and FQNEAQ (reference sequence). There are 16 residues in the CDR3. V was cut by 1 base and J by 3 bases, with 13 bases left in between. The CDR3 sequence is CASSLGASSVYNEQFF. In nucleotides, the CDR3 is TGTGCCAGCAGCTTAGGGGCTAGCTCAGTCTACAATGAGCAGTTCTTC.

This clonotype was counted between two and nine times. The chain has TRBV7-9 and TRBJ1-2; D is ambiguous. The CDR3 loop spans 13 amino acids. V was clipped by 5 bases and J by 4 bases, with 11 bases between them. The germline V gene encodes CDR1 SEHNR and CDR2 FQNEAQ (reference sequence). CDR3 region: CASSVGKPYGYTF. The CDR3 DNA is TGTGCCAGCAGCGTAGGGAAACCCTATGGCTACACCTTC.

The chain employs TRBV20-1 and TRBJ2-7; 8 bases are shared with TRBD2. The CDR3 is 13 residues long. Germline-derived CDR1 and CDR2 are DFQATT and SNEGSKA (reference sequence). Unmatched junction bases numbered 6, after V lost 3 bases and J lost 5 bases. Here the CDR3 reads CSASREGRDEQYF. CDR3 nucleotide sequence: TGCAGTGCTAGTCGGGAGGGCCGTGACGAGCAGTACTTC.

The chain links TRBV20-1 to TRBJ2-3, with TRBD1 identical over 7 bases. The CDR3 runs to 14 residues. Germline CDR1 is DFQATT and CDR2 is SNEGSKA (reference sequence). The trim removed 1 base at V and 1 base at J, leaving 2 bases unmatched. This CDR3 is CSARAGQGTDTQYF. As DNA, the CDR3 is TGCAGTGCTAGAGCCGGACAGGGCACAGATACGCAGTATTTT.

The rearrangement links TRBV7-2 to TRBJ2-1, with D perhaps matching TRBD2 (6 bases). Looked up from germline, CDR1 is SGHTA and CDR2 is FQGNSA. Trimming removed 4 bases at V and 8 bases at J, with 15 bases between. The CDR3 loop spans 14 amino acids. The CDR3 reads CASSSPSGVDEQFF. CDR3 DNA sequence: TGTGCCAGCAGCTCCCCTTCGGGAGTTGATGAGCAGTTCTTC.

This chain joins TRBV7-9 and TRBJ2-6; D is unclear. V was pared by 2 bases and J by 0 bases, with 11 bases between. Germline values: CDR1 SEHNR, CDR2 FQNEAQ (reference sequence). There are 17 residues in the CDR3. The CDR3 spells CASSLYGRISGANVLTF. The DNA of the CDR3 is TGTGCCAGCAGCTTATACGGACGCATCTCTGGGGCCAACGTCCTGACTTTC.